This entry lists 21 T cell receptor beta chains sequenced from one sample in a study of T cell clones after liver transplantation. Repertoires were generated with immunoSEQ multiplex PCR, while TCRdb's copy carries only in-frame clones and drops some. The data show about 51,000 clones, about 86% seen once. Sequencing was performed on CD8+ T cells from blood, taken 12 months after liver transplant. These receptors were collected from a human patient who received a liver transplant. Certain T cells may be donor cells from the graft.

The rearrangement joins TRBV9 to TRBJ2-1; 9 positions agree with TRBD1. The germline V gene encodes CDR1 SGDLS and CDR2 YYNGEE. With 4 bases clipped from V and 4 bases from J, the junction kept 6 bases outside the gene matches. This CDR3 has 15 amino acids. The CDR3: CASSIGQGYYNEQFF. The CDR3 nucleotides are TGTGCCAGCAGCATTGGACAGGGGTATTACAATGAGCAGTTCTTC.

The rearrangement links TRBV4-1 to TRBJ1-2; D gene ambiguous. CDR1 MGHRA and CDR2 YSYEKL come from the germline V gene. The CDR3 sequence is 14 residues long. Deletions cut 2 bases from V and 4 bases from J, with 11 bases between. Here the CDR3 reads CASSQSLRPYGYTF. CDR3 in DNA: TGCGCCAGCAGCCAATCCCTAAGGCCCTATGGCTACACCTTC.

The CDR3 coding sequence is TGTGCCAGCAGCTCGGGACCGCTTAGCAATCAGCCCCAGCATTTT. It specifies CASSSGPLSNQPQHF. The genes are TRBV7-9 and TRBJ1-5; possibly TRBD1 for D (5 bases). V lost 4 bases, J lost 0 bases, and 10 bases lay in between. Germline CDR1 SEHNR, CDR2 FQNEAQ (reference sequence). The CDR3 contains 15 residues.

This clone was counted a few times. This rearrangement joins TRBV6-1 to TRBJ1-3, with no clear D. The ends were cut back, 4 bases at V and 0 bases at J, with 13 bases in the middle. The length of the CDR3 is 16 residues. CDR1 and CDR2 from the germline V gene are MNHNS and SASEGT. CDR3 DNA: TGTGCCAGCAGTGTTACGACGGTCCCCTCTGGAAACACCATATATTTT. As protein: CASSVTTVPSGNTIYF.

This clone was picked up one time. V and J are TRBV7-9 and TRBJ2-7; maybe TRBD1 (6 bases). Germline CDR1 reads SEHNR; CDR2 reads FQNEAQ (reference sequence). The length of the CDR3 is 14 residues. Trimming took 5 bases from V and 6 from J, leaving 17 bases between them. The CDR3 loop reads CASSQQGEQREQYF. The CDR3 DNA sequence: TGTGCCAGCAGCCAACAGGGAGAACAGCGCGAGCAGTACTTC.

CDR3: CASSQAPGVEAFF. DNA of the CDR3: TGTGCCAGCAGCCAAGCCCCGGGGGTGGAAGCTTTCTTT. The V and J genes are TRBV14 and TRBJ1-1; maybe TRBD1 (5 bases). CDR3 length: 13 amino acids. Germline CDR1 is SGHDN and CDR2 is FVKESK. V lost 1 base, J lost 8 bases, and 11 bases lay in between.

In its sample, this clone was seen once. In the same sample, other DNA sequences code for this CDR3. The chain recombines TRBV6-5 with TRBJ1-1; 7 positions match TRBD1. Trimming cost V 5 bases and J 3 bases; bases outside gene matches: 3. The germline V gene has CDR1 MNHEY and CDR2 SVGAGI. CDR3 size: 13 residues. This CDR3 is CASSLRGDTEAFF. The CDR3 nucleotides are TGTGCCAGCAGTCTCAGGGGGGACACTGAAGCTTTCTTT.

The chain carries TRBV28 and TRBJ1-5, with D unresolved. This CDR3 region has 15 residues. V lost 5 bases and J lost 5, with 16 bases in between. Germline lookup yields CDR1 MDHEN and CDR2 SYDVKM. The CDR3 coding sequence is TGTGCCAGCAGTCCGAAGGACGGGCTTTATCAGCCCCAGCATTTT. This gives the protein CASSPKDGLYQPQHF.

This chain joins TRBV28 and TRBJ2-3; D is possibly TRBD1 or TRBD2 (6 bases each). Trimming stripped 0 bases from V and 0 bases from J, with 10 bases between. The germline V gene encodes CDR1 MDHEN and CDR2 SYDVKM. This CDR3 has 16 amino acids. CDR3: CASSLWRGVSTDTQYF. In nucleotides, the CDR3 is TGTGCCAGCAGTTTATGGAGGGGGGTAAGCACAGATACGCAGTATTTT.

The chain links TRBV29-1 to TRBJ1-5, with 7 bases aligning to TRBD1. Germline V gene lookup returns CDR1 SQVTM and CDR2 ANQGSEA. V lost 6 bases, J lost 4 bases, and 9 bases stayed unmatched. The CDR3 length is 14 residues. The CDR3 DNA follows: TGCAGCGTAGCCGGGACAGACGGAAATCAGCCCCAGCATTTT. Translating it yields CSVAGTDGNQPQHF.

V gene TRBV19 combines with J gene TRBJ1-2; 8 bases fit TRBD1. CDR1 is LNHDA and CDR2 is SQIVND in the germline V gene (reference sequence). The CDR3 is made up of 15 amino acids. After removal of 4 bases from V and 0 bases from J, the junction contained 4 bases not matched to a gene. DNA for the CDR3: TGTGCCAGTAGTAGGCCGGACAGGGCTAACTATGGCTACACCTTC. Amino acid sequence: CASSRPDRANYGYTF. The full variable domain, its missing parts supplied by reference TRBV19 and TRBJ1-2, is DGGITQSPKYLFRKEGQNVTLSCEQNLNHDAMYWYRQDPGQGLRLIYYSQIVNDFQKGDIAEGYSVSREKKESFPLTVTSAQKNPTAFYLCASSRPDRANYGYTFGSGTRLTVV.

The J gene is TRBJ2-1, the V gene TRBV28; D might be TRBD2 (7 bases). Trimming cost V 1 base and J 4 bases, with 17 bases left between them. Germline V gene lookup returns CDR1 MDHEN and CDR2 SYDVKM. CDR3 length: 17 amino acids. CDR3 bases: TGTGCCAGCAGTTTATTGAGGGGGGCTAGCGGTTACAATGAGCAGTTCTTC. Its translation is CASSLLRGASGYNEQFF.

In regard to this clone: Other nucleotide sequences from this sample produce the same CDR3. The V gene is TRBV19, the J gene TRBJ2-1; no definite D call. The CDR3 is made up of 11 amino acids. Germline CDR1 reads LNHDA; CDR2 reads SQIVND (reference sequence). V dropped 5 bases and J dropped 3 bases, with 2 bases sitting between them. The CDR3 here is CASSLYNEQFF. CDR3 coding DNA: TGTGCCAGTAGTCTCTACAATGAGCAGTTCTTC. Looking up the rest from reference TRBV19 and TRBJ2-1 gives the full variable domain: DGGITQSPKYLFRKEGQNVTLSCEQNLNHDAMYWYRQDPGQGLRLIYYSQIVNDFQKGDIAEGYSVSREKKESFPLTVTSAQKNPTAFYLCASSLYNEQFFGPGTRLTVL.

This clone was detected only a few times. The J gene is TRBJ2-7, the V gene TRBV7-8; the D gene is possibly TRBD1 (6 bases). CDR1 is SGHVS, CDR2 FQNEAQ, per germline. The CDR3 covers 11 residues. V gave up 8 bases and J gave up 4 bases, with 9 bases separating them. The CDR3 reads CASLQGYEQYF. CDR3 DNA sequence: TGTGCCAGCCTGCAGGGGTACGAGCAGTACTTC.

The rearrangement uses TRBV7-9 and TRBJ2-7, with D unresolved. Deletions cut 4 bases from V and 6 bases from J, with 10 bases between. This CDR3 spans 12 amino acids. Germline assignment: CDR1 SEHNR and CDR2 FQNEAQ (reference sequence). The CDR3, as DNA: TGTGCCAGCAGCTCCGCTATAGGCGAGCAGTACTTC. It encodes CASSSAIGEQYF.

The V call is TRBV6-1, the J call TRBJ1-1; D unresolved. Trimming left V 5 bases short and J 0 bases short, with 10 bases between. Per the germline V gene, CDR1 is MNHNS and CDR2 is SASEGT. CDR3 length equals 14 residues. In DNA, the CDR3 is TGTGCCAGCAGTCGGACTGGGCTGAACACTGAAGCTTTCTTT. It is translated as CASSRTGLNTEAFF.

V is TRBV28 and J is TRBJ2-5; D is unclear. Germline lookup yields CDR1 MDHEN and CDR2 SYDVKM. The CDR3 is 14 amino acids. Trimming took off 8 bases at V and 2 bases at J, with 15 bases between the two ends. Here the CDR3 reads CASLAMSDQETQYF. The CDR3 DNA follows: TGTGCCAGCCTCGCGATGAGCGATCAAGAGACCCAGTACTTC. The variable domain in full, completed from reference TRBV28 and TRBJ2-5, reads DVKVTQSSRYLVKRTGEKVFLECVQDMDHENMFWYRQDPGLGLRLIYFSYDVKMKEKGDIPEGYSVSREKKERFSLILESASTNQTSMYLCASLAMSDQETQYFGPGTRLLVL.

The chain couples TRBV6-4 to TRBJ2-2; the D gene is possibly TRBD1 (6 bases). Deletions cut 5 bases from V and 6 bases from J, with 10 bases between. Germline values: CDR1 MRHNA, CDR2 SNTAGT. The CDR3 length is 13 residues. CDR3 in amino acids: CASSTTGPGELFF. The CDR3, as DNA: TGTGCCAGCAGTACCACAGGGCCCGGGGAGCTGTTTTTT.

This rearrangement joins TRBV27 to TRBJ1-1; no firm D call. Germline assignment: CDR1 MNHEY and CDR2 SMNVEV (reference sequence). This CDR3 spans 14 amino acids. Trimming pared 6 bases from V and 4 bases from J, leaving 15 bases between. CDR3 loop: CASRRGHSGTEAFF. Written as DNA, the CDR3 is TGTGCCAGCAGACGCGGGCACAGTGGCACTGAAGCTTTCTTT.

The chain combines TRBV19 with TRBJ2-1; 13 bases map to TRBD2. The CDR3 loop spans 15 amino acids. J lost 3 bases, V lost 7 bases, and 3 bases had no gene match. Germline values: CDR1 LNHDA, CDR2 SQIVND (reference sequence). The chain's CDR3 is CASTRTSGSYNEQFF. Here the CDR3 DNA reads TGTGCCAGTACCCGGACTAGCGGGAGCTACAATGAGCAGTTCTTC.

This clone was observed a few times. This chain uses TRBV13 with TRBJ2-2; 8 positions agree with TRBD2. CDR3 length: 18 amino acids. With 3 bases clipped from V and 2 bases from J, the junction kept 11 bases outside the gene matches. Germline CDR1 is PRHDT and CDR2 is FYEKMQ (reference sequence). CDR3 in DNA: TGTGCCAGCAGCTTCGACGATTTTAGCGGGGCCAACACCGGGGAGCTGTTTTTT. Translated: CASSFDDFSGANTGELFF.